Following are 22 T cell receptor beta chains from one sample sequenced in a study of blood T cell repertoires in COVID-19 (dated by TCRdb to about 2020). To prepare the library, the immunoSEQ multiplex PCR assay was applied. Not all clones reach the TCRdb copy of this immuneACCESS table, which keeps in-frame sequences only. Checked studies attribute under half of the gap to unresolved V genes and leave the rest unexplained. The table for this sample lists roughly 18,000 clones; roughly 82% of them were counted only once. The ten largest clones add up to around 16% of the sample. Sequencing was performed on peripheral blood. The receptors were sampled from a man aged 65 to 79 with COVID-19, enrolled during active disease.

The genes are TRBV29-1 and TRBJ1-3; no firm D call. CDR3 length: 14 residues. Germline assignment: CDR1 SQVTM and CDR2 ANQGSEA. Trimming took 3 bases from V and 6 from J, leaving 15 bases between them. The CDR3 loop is CSVEATGKINTIYF. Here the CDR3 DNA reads TGCAGCGTTGAGGCGACCGGGAAGATAAACACCATATATTTT.

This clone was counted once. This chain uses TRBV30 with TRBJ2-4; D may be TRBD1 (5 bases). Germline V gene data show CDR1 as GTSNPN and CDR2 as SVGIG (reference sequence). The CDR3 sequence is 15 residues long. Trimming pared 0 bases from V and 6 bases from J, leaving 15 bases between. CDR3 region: CAWSVQPGKGNIQYF. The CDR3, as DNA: TGTGCCTGGAGTGTACAGCCAGGGAAGGGAAACATTCAGTACTTC.

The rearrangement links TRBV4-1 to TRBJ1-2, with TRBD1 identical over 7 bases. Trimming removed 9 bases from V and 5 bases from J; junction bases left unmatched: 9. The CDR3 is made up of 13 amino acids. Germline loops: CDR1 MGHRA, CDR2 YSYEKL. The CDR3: CASRGGAGYGYTF. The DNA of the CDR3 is TGCGCCAGTCGAGGGGGCGCTGGGTATGGCTACACCTTC.

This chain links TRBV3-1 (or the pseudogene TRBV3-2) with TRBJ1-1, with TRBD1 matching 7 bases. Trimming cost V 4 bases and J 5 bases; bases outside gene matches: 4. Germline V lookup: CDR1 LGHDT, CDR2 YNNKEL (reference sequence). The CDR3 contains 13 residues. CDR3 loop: CASSLDRETEAFF. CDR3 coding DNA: TGTGCCAGCAGCCTTGACAGGGAGACTGAAGCTTTCTTT.

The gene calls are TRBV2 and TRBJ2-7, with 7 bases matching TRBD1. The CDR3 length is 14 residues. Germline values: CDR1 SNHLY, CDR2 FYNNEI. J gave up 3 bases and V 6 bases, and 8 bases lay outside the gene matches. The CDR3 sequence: CASRGQSHGYEQYF. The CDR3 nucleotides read TGTGCCAGCAGGGGACAGTCACATGGCTACGAGCAGTACTTC. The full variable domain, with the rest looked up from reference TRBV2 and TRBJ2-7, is EPEVTQTPSHQVTQMGQEVILRCVPISNHLYFYWYRQILGQKVEFLVSFYNNEISEKSEIFDDQFSVERPDGSNFTLKIRSTKLEDSAMYFCASRGQSHGYEQYFGPGTRLTVT.

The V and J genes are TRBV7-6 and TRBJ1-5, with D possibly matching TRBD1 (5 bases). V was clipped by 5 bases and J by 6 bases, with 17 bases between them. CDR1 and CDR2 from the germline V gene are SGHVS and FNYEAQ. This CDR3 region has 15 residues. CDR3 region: CASSQRGGEGQPQHF. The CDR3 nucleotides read TGTGCCAGCAGCCAAAGGGGAGGGGAGGGTCAGCCCCAGCATTTT.

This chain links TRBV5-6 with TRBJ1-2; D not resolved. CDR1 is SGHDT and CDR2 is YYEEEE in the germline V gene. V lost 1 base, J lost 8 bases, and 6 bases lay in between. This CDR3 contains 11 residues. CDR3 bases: TGTGCCAGCAGCTTGAGGAGCGGCTACACCTTC. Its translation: CASSLRSGYTF.

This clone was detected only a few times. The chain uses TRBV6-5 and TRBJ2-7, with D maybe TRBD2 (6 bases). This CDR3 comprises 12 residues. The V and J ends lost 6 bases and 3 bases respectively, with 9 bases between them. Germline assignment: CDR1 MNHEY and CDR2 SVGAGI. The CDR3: CASSQAGYEQYF. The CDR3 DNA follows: TGTGCCAGCAGCCAAGCGGGCTACGAGCAGTACTTC.

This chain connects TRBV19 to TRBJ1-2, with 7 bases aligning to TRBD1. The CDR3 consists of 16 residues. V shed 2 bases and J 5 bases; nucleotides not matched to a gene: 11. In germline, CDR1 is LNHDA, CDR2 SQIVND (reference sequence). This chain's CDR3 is CASSITVKGARYGYTF. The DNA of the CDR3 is TGTGCCAGTAGTATAACGGTAAAGGGGGCGCGATATGGCTACACCTTC.

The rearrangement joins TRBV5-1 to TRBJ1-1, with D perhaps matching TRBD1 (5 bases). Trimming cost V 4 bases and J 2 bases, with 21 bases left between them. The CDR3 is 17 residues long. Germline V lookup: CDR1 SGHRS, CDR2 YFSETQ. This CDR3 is CASSHDLREGINTEAFF. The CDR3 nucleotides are TGCGCCAGCAGCCACGACCTCAGGGAAGGTATCAACACTGAAGCTTTCTTT.

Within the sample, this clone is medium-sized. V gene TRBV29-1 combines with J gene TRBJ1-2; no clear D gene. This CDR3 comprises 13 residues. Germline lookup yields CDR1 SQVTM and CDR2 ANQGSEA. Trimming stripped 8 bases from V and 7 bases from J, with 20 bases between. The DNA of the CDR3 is TGCAGCACTAGGGAGGACTCCAGAGGTGGCTACACCTTC. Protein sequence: CSTREDSRGGYTF.

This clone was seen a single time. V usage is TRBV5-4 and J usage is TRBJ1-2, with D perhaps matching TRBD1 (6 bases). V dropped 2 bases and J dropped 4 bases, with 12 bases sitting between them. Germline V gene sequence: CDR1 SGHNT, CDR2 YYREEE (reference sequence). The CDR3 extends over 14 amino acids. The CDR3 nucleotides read TGTGCCAGCAGCTTAGGGGGGAGGGGCTATGGCTACACCTTC. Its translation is CASSLGGRGYGYTF.

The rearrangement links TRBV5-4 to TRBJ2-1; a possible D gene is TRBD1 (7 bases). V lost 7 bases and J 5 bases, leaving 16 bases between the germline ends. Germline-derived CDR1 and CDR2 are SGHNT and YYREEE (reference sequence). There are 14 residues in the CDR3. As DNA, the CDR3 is TGTGCCAGCCACTCACAGGGGAGGAACAATGAGCAGTTCTTC. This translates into CASHSQGRNNEQFF.

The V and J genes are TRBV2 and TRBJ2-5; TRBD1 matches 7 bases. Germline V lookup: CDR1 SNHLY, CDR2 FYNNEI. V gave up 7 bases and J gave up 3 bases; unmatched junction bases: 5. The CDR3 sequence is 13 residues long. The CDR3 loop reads CASIRGIEETQYF. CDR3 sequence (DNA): TGTGCCAGCATCAGGGGGATTGAAGAGACCCAGTACTTC.

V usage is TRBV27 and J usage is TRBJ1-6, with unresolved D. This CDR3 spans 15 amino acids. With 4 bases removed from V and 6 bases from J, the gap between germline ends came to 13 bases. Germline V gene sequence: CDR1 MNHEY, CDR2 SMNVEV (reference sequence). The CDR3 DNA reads TGTGCCAGCAGTTCCCCAGGAGGACTTAATTCACCCCTCCACTTT. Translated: CASSSPGGLNSPLHF.

The CDR3 reads CASSDRRGGELFF. DNA for the CDR3: TGTGCCAGCAGCGACCGGCGGGGAGGGGAGCTGTTTTTT. The V gene is TRBV9, the J gene TRBJ2-2; D might be TRBD2 (6 bases). V lost 3 bases and J 8 bases, leaving 11 bases between the germline ends. Germline CDR1 and CDR2: SGDLS and YYNGEE. The CDR3 totals 13 residues.

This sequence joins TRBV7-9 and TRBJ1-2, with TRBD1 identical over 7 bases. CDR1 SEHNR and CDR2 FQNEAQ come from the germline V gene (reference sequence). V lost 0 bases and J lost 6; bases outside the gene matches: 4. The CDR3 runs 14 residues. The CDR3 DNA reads TGTGCCAGCAGCTTAGCACAGGGGTATGATGGCTACACCTTC. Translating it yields CASSLAQGYDGYTF.

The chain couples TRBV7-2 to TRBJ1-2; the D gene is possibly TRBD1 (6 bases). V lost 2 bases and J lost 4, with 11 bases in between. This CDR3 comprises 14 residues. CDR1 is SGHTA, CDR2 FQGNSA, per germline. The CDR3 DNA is TGTGCCAGCAGCTTACGGGGGGCGAGCTATGGCTACACCTTC. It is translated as CASSLRGASYGYTF.

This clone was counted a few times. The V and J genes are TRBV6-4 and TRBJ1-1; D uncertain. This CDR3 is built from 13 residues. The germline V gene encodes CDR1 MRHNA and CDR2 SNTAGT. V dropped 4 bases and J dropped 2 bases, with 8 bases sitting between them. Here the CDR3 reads CASSVSENTEAFF. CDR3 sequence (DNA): TGTGCCAGCAGTGTTTCAGAAAACACTGAAGCTTTCTTT.

CDR3 coding DNA: TGTGCCAGCAGTTTATCTCAGGGAAGCACTGAAGCTTTCTTT. It is translated as CASSLSQGSTEAFF. The chain links TRBV28 to TRBJ1-1, with a possible D match to TRBD1 (5 bases). Germline CDR1 MDHEN, CDR2 SYDVKM. CDR3 size: 14 residues. Deletions cut 1 base from V and 4 bases from J, with 10 bases between.

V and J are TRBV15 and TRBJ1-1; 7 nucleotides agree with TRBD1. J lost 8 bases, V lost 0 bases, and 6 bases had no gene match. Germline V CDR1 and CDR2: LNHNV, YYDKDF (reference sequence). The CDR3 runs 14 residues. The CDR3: CATSRDSTGAEAFF. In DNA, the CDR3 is TGTGCCACCAGCAGAGATTCTACAGGGGCCGAAGCTTTCTTT.

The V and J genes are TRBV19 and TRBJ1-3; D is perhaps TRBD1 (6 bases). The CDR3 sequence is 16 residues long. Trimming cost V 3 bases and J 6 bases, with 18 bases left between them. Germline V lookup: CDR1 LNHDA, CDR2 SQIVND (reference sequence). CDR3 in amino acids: CASSIRSPDRQNTIYF. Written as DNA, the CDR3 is TGTGCCAGTAGTATCCGGTCCCCGGACAGACAAAACACCATATATTTT.